Listed here are 9 T cell receptor beta chains from one sample, sequenced in a study of blood T cells in healthy people across ages. A sample-barcoded 5' primer and a J-beta primer mix were used in a second PCR of roughly 7 to 12 cycles. TCRdb reanalysed the 5' RACE reads using MiXCR and keeps one entry per CDR3 protein. There are some 670,000 distinct CDR3 sequences in the sample; more than 45% occur only once, and roughly 14% lies in the top ten. Sequenced sample: blood. These receptors were taken from a woman of 80 years or more in good health.

This clonotype has ten or more counts. This chain links TRBV6-6 with TRBJ1-1, with D possibly TRBD1 on 6 matching bases. In germline, CDR1 is MNHNY, CDR2 SVGAGI (reference sequence). The V gene lost 8 bases and the J gene lost 0 bases, with 13 bases spanning the gap. The CDR3 covers 14 residues. The DNA of the CDR3 is TGTGCCAGCTATCCAACAGGGATGAACACTGAAGCTTTCTTT. This encodes CASYPTGMNTEAFF.

Comments on this clonotype: This may come from a read error, since a much larger clone is one base off. The V call is TRBV21-1, the J call TRBJ2-4; TRBD1 was called by the table and not checked on the DNA. TRBV21-1 is a pseudogene segment. CDR3 length: 9 amino acids. CDR3 protein: CASNFGRYF. CDR3 sequence (DNA): TGTGCCAGCAACTTCGGGCGGTACTTC.

The rearrangement links TRBV6-2 or TRBV6-3 to TRBJ1-6; TRBD1 is a possible D gene (5 bases). Deletions cut 0 bases from V and 6 bases from J, with 9 bases between. Germline CDR1 MNHEY, CDR2 SVGEGT. The CDR3 has 15 residues. The CDR3 here is CASSYSAGGNSPLHF. Here the CDR3 DNA reads TGTGCCAGCAGTTACTCGGCGGGGGGTAATTCACCCCTCCACTTT.

This chain links TRBV7-2 with TRBJ2-1; 10 bases agree with TRBD2. Germline-derived CDR1 and CDR2 are SGHTA and FQGNSA. The CDR3 loop spans 17 amino acids. V dropped 4 bases and J dropped 6; count of bases not matched to a gene: 12. The CDR3 here is CASSSTSGARSFNEQFF. The CDR3 DNA is TGTGCCAGCAGCTCAACTAGCGGGGCCCGTTCTTTCAATGAGCAGTTCTTC.

The chain couples TRBV20-1 to TRBJ1-1, with D perhaps TRBD1 (5 bases). CDR1 and CDR2 (germline): DFQATT, SNEGSKA (reference sequence). The CDR3 is 12 amino acids. The CDR3 DNA reads TGCAGGGCGGCAGGGAGGGACACTGAAGCTTTCTTT. Encoded protein: CRAAGRDTEAFF.

The chain combines TRBV29-1 with TRBJ2-3; TRBD1 agrees at 9 bases. V dropped 8 bases and J dropped 4; count of bases not matched to a gene: 13. The CDR3 has 15 residues. In germline, CDR1 is SQVTM, CDR2 ANQGSEA. CDR3 in DNA: TGCAGCTCCCAAACCCCGGACAGGGGCCCAGATACGCAGTATTTT. This sequence encodes CSSQTPDRGPDTQYF.

The chain has TRBV27 and TRBJ2-7; no clear D gene. There are 15 residues in the CDR3. V was shortened by 5 bases and J by 1 base, with 15 bases between the two germline ends. Germline-derived CDR1 and CDR2 are MNHEY and SMNVEV (reference sequence). The CDR3 DNA sequence: TGTGCCAGCAGTGGTGACAAGACCAATTCCTACGAGCAGTACTTC. It yields the protein CASSGDKTNSYEQYF.

A few counts support this clonotype. The chain couples TRBV20-1 to TRBJ2-1; maybe TRBD2 (6 bases). Trimming shortened V by 0 bases and J by 10 bases, and 13 bases separated the two germline ends. The germline CDR1 and CDR2 sequences are DFQATT and SNEGSKA (reference sequence). This CDR3 is built from 13 residues. The CDR3 DNA follows: TGCAGTGCTAGAGATAACGGGGGACGAGAGCAGTTCTTC. This gives the protein CSARDNGGREQFF.

The chain links TRBV20-1 to TRBJ1-6, with 10 bases identical to TRBD1. Germline CDR1 and CDR2: DFQATT and SNEGSKA (reference sequence). Trimming removed 1 base from V and 9 bases from J; junction bases left unmatched: 6. The CDR3 spans 15 residues. The CDR3 DNA is TGCAGTGCTAGAGTCCCGGGACAGGGGAGTTCACCCCTCCACTTT. Translation: CSARVPGQGSSPLHF.